This entry describes one TCR beta chain. This clone's antigen is unknown. Base-call qualities are not available, and no considerably larger clone is one nucleotide away. TCRbeta CDR3 regions were amplified from genomic DNA using the immunoSEQ Assay, a bias-controlled multiplex PCR. Processing in the source paper ran as follows. The number of nucleated cells in each sample was estimated from the amplification of reference gene primers within the assay. To quantify the absolute abundance of each unique TCRbeta CDR3 rearrangement, sequence reads were collapsed and filtered. For each sample, productive Simpson clonality was calculated by taking the square root of Simpson's diversity index across productive rearrangements. This immuneACCESS table, as held by TCRdb, lists in-frame sequences with V and J called but not all clones. Of the missing ones, under half trace to an unresolved V gene in checked studies; the others have no known cause. V and J calls and clone size come straight from that table; D and trimming were deduced from the DNA. The table for this sample lists roughly 180,000 clones; roughly nine tenths of them were counted only once. The ten top clones hold under 25% of the sample.

From a lookup of the germline V gene, CDR1 and CDR2 are SGHTA and FQGTGA. The junction shows trimming of 2 bases on V and 6 bases on J, and the gene matches do not reach 8 bases of it. Reading from cysteine to phenylalanine, the CDR3 counts 16 amino acids. Just the 48-base CDR3 DNA is kept, in frame starting at base 1. This specimen belongs to a study of blood T cell repertoires in COVID-19 (TCRdb year 2020). With regard to the full study: The collaborator samples originated in the United States, Italy and Spain and spanned the acute and convalescent phases of COVID-19. The prospective study material was composed of cDNA or gDNA derived from T cells, B-cell-depleted T cells, or PBMCs. Subjects who had been exposed to COVID-19, were actively infected with it, or had recovered from it provided the deeply sampled blood TCRbeta repertoires that made up the dataset. A freely available public database, intended as a resource for researchers studying the immune response to SARS-CoV-2, is where the repertoires were released. The samples were drawn from the first 160 participants of the ongoing ImmuneRACE study and from 1,254 subjects provided by 6 global collaborators. A de-identified subject ID, COVID-19 status, age in years and sex were almost always included in the sample metadata. Where available, HLA class I and class II types were obtained from metadata supplied by the sample provider rather than from assay-based typing. Results and caveats for the whole study, not just this receptor: The quantity of clinical and demographic metadata differed by source and by participant and was supplied without curation.

Each collaborating institution followed its own protocols to collect whole blood in K2EDTA tubes. For TCRbeta analysis, collaborator samples were shipped as frozen whole blood, as isolated PBMCs, or as DNA extracted from either sample type. Recombination joined TRBV7-3 with TRBJ2-3; TRBD2 fits 10 bases in the junction. The TCR comes from a man aged 65 to 85 with active or convalescent COVID-19. What was sequenced was peripheral blood. The CDR3 protein sequence reads: CASSLLLAGVGDTQYF. In nucleotide form, the sequence is TGTGCCAGCAGCTTATTGCTAGCGGGAGTGGGTGATACGCAGTATTTT.